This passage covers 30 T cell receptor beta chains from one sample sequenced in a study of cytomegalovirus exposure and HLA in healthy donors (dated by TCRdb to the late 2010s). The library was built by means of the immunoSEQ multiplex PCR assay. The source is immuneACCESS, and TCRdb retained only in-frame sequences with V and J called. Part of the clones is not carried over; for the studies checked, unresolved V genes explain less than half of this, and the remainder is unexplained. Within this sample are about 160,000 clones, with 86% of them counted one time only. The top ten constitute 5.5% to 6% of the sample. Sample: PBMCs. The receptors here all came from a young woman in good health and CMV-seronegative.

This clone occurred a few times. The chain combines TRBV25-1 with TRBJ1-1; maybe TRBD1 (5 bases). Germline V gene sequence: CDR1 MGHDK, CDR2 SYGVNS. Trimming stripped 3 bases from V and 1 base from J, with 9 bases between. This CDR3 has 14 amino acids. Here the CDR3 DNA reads TGTGCCAGCAGTGATAGCGGGGGGAACACTGAAGCTTTCTTT. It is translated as CASSDSGGNTEAFF.

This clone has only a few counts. Here the CDR3 reads CASKEQPSSYNSPLHF. The CDR3 region has the DNA TGTGCCAGCAAGGAACAGCCGAGCTCCTATAATTCACCCCTCCACTTT. This chain links TRBV11-2 with TRBJ1-6; the D is unclear. Germline V gene lookup returns CDR1 SGHAT and CDR2 FQNNGV. With 7 bases removed from V and 0 bases from J, the gap between germline ends came to 13 bases. The CDR3 sequence is 16 residues long.

In DNA, the CDR3 is TGTGCCAGCAGTCCCACAAGTTTTAAGGGGGGCTATGGCTACACCTTC. It is translated as CASSPTSFKGGYGYTF. The chain employs TRBV27 and TRBJ1-2, with D perhaps matching TRBD1 (6 bases). CDR1 and CDR2 from the germline V gene are MNHEY and SMNVEV (reference sequence). CDR3 length: 16 residues. The V gene lost 5 bases and the J gene lost 4 bases, with 20 bases spanning the gap.

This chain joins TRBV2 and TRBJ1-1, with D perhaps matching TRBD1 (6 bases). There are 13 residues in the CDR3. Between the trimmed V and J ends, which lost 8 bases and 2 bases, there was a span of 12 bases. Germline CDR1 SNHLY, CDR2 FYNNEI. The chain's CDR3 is CASGGNVNTEAFF. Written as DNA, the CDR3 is TGTGCCAGCGGGGGCAACGTAAACACTGAAGCTTTCTTT. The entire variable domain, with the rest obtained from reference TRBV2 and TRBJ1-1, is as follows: EPEVTQTPSHQVTQMGQEVILRCVPISNHLYFYWYRQILGQKVEFLVSFYNNEISEKSEIFDDQFSVERPDGSNFTLKIRSTKLEDSAMYFCASGGNVNTEAFFGQGTRLTVV.

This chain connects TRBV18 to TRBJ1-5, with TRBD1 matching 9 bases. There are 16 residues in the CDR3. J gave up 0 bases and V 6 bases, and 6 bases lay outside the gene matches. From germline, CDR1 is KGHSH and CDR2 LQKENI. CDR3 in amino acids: CASSPLDRGSNQPQHF. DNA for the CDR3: TGTGCCAGCTCTCCTCTGGACAGGGGTAGCAATCAGCCCCAGCATTTT.

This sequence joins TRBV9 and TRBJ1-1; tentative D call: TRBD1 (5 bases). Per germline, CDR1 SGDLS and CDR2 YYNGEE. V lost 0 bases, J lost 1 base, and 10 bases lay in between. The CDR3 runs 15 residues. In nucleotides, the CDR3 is TGTGCCAGCAGCGTAGTAGCAGGGAAGAACACTGAAGCTTTCTTT. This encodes CASSVVAGKNTEAFF. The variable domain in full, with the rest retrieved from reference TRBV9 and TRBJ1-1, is DSGVTQTPKHLITATGQRVTLRCSPRSGDLSVYWYQQSLDQGLQFLIQYYNGEERAKGNILERFSAQQFPDLHSELNLSSLELGDSALYFCASSVVAGKNTEAFFGQGTRLTVV.

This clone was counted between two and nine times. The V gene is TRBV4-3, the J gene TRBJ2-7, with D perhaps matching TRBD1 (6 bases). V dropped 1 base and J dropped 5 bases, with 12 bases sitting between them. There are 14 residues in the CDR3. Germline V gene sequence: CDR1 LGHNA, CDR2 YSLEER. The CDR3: CASSQGQEIHEQYF. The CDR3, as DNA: TGCGCCAGCAGCCAAGGACAGGAAATTCACGAGCAGTACTTC.

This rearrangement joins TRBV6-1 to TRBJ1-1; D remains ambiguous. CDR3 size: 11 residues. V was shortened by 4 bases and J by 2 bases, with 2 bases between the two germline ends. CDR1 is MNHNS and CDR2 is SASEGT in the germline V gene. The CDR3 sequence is CASSANTEAFF. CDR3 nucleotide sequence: TGTGCCAGCAGTGCCAACACTGAAGCTTTCTTT.

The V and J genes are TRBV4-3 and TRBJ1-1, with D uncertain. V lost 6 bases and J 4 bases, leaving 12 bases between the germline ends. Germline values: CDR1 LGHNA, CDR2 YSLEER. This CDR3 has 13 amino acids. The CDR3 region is CASSLGRSTEAFF. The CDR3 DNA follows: TGCGCCAGCAGTCTCGGACGAAGCACTGAAGCTTTCTTT.

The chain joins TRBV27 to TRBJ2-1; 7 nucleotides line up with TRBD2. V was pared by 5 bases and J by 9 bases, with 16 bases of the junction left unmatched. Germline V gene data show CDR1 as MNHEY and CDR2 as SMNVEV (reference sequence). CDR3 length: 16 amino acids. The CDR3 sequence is CASSLGGLAAGIEQFF. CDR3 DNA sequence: TGTGCCAGCAGTCTGGGTGGTCTAGCGGCGGGTATTGAGCAGTTCTTC.

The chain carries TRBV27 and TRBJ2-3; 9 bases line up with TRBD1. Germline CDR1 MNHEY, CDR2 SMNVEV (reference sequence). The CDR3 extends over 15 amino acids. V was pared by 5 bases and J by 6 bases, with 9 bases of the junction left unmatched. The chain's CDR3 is CASSIRDRVFDTQYF. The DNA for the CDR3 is TGTGCCAGCAGTATCCGGGACAGGGTCTTCGATACGCAGTATTTT.

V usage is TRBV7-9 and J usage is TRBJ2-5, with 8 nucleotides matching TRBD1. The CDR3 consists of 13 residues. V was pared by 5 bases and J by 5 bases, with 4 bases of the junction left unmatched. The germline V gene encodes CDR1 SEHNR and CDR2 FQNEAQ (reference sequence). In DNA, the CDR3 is TGTGCCAGCAGCGGACAGGGTACGGAGACCCAGTACTTC. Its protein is CASSGQGTETQYF.

The CDR3 reads CASSVGLAGGPTDTQYF. The CDR3 DNA sequence: TGTGCCAGCAGCGTTGGACTAGCGGGGGGGCCCACAGATACGCAGTATTTT. The J gene is TRBJ2-3, the V gene TRBV9; 15 bases line up with TRBD2. The CDR3 runs to 17 residues. Germline CDR1 is SGDLS and CDR2 is YYNGEE. Trimming at V came to 2 bases and at J to 2 bases, leaving 3 bases not matched to a gene.

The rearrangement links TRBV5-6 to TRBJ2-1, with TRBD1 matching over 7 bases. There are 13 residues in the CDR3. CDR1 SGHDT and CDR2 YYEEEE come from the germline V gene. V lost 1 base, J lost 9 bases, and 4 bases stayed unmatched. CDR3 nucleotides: TGTGCCAGCAGCTTGAACAGGGGTGGTGAGCAGTTCTTC. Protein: CASSLNRGGEQFF.

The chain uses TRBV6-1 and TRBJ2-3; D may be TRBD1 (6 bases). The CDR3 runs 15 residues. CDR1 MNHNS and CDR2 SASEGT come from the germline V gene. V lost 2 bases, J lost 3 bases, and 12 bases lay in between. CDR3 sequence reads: CASSESGAGTDTQYF. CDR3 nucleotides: TGTGCCAGCAGTGAATCAGGGGCGGGTACAGATACGCAGTATTTT.

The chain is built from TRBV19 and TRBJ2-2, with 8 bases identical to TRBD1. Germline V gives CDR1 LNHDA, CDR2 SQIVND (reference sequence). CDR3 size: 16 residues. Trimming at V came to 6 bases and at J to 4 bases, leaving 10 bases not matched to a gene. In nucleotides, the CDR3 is TGTGCCAGTAGAGGACAGGGTGTTCTTGCCACCGGGGAGCTGTTTTTT. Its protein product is CASRGQGVLATGELFF.

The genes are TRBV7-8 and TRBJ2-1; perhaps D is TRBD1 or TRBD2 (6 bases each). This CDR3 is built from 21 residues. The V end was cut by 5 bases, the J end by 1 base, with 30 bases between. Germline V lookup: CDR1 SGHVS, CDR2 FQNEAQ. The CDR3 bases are TGTGCCAGCAGCCAGCCCGTAGGGTCGGGGGCTCCAGATAGTTCCTACAATGAGCAGTTCTTC. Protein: CASSQPVGSGAPDSSYNEQFF.

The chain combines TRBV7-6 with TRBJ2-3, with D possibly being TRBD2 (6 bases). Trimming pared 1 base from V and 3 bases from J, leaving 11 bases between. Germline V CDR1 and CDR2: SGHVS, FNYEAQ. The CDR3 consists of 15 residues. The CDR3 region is CASSLVGGITDTQYF. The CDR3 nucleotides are TGTGCCAGCAGCTTAGTGGGCGGGATAACAGATACGCAGTATTTT.

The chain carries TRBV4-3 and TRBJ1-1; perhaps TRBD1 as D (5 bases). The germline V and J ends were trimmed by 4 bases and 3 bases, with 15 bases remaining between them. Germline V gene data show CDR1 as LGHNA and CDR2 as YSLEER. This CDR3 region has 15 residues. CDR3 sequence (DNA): TGCGCCAGCAGCCCGCGGTCACGGGGGGACACTGAAGCTTTCTTT. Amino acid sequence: CASSPRSRGDTEAFF.

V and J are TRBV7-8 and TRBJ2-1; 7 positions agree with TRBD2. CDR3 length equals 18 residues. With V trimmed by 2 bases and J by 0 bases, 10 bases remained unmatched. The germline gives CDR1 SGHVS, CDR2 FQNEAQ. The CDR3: CASSLRGDPTSSYNEQFF. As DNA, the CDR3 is TGTGCCAGCAGCTTACGGGGGGATCCTACCAGCTCCTACAATGAGCAGTTCTTC.

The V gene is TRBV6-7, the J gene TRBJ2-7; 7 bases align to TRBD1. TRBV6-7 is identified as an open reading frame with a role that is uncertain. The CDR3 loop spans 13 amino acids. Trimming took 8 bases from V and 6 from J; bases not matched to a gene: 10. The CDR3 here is CASALRQGSEQYF. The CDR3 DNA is TGTGCCAGCGCTCTGAGACAGGGAAGCGAGCAGTACTTC.

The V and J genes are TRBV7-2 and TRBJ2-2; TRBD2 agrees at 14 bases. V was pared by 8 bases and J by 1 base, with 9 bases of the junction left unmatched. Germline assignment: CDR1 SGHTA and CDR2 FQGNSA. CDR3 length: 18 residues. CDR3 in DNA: TGTGCCAGCGTCGGGGGACTAGCGGGAGTAAGGAACACCGGGGAGCTGTTTTTT. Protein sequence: CASVGGLAGVRNTGELFF.

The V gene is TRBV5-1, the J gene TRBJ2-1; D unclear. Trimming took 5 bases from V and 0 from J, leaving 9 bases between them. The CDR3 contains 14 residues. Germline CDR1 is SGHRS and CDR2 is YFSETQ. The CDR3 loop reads CASSSVSSYNEQFF. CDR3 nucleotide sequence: TGCGCCAGCAGTTCAGTAAGCTCCTACAATGAGCAGTTCTTC.

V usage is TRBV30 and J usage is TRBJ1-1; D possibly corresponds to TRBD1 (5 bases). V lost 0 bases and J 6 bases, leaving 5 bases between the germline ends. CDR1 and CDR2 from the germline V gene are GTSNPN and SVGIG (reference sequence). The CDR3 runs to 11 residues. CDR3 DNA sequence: TGTGCCTGGAGTGTGGGGGCTGAAGCTTTCTTT. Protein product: CAWSVGAEAFF.

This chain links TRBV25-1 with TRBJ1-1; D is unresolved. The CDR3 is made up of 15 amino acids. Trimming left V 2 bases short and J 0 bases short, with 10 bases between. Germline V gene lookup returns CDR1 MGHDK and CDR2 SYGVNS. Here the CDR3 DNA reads TGTGCCAGCAGTGAAGCTCGCCCAGTGAACACTGAAGCTTTCTTT. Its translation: CASSEARPVNTEAFF.

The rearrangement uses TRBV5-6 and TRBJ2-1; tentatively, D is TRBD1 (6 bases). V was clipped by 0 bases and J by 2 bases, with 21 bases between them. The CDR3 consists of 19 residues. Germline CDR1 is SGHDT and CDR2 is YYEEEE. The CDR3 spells CASSLDKTRWTDPYNEQFF. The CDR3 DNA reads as TGTGCCAGCAGCTTGGACAAAACGAGGTGGACAGATCCCTACAATGAGCAGTTCTTC. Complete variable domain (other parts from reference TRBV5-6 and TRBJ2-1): DAGVTQSPTHLIKTRGQQVTLRCSPKSGHDTVSWYQQALGQGPQFIFQYYEEEERQRGNFPDRFSGHQFPNYSSELNVNALLLGDSALYLCASSLDKTRWTDPYNEQFFGPGTRLTVL.

In nucleotides, the CDR3 is TGCGCCAGCCGACTAGAGGGCTCAGGGTTGTTCGATGGCTACACCTTC. This translates into CASRLEGSGLFDGYTF. V is TRBV4-3 and J is TRBJ1-2; TRBD1 is a possible D gene (5 bases). CDR1 and CDR2 from the germline V gene are LGHNA and YSLEER. The V gene lost 8 bases and the J gene lost 6 bases, with 25 bases spanning the gap. CDR3 size: 16 residues.

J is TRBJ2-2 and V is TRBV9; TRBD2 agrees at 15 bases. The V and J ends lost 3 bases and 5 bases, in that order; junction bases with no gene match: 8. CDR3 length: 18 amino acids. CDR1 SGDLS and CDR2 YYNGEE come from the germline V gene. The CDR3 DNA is TGTGCCAGCAGCGCTCCGGGACTAGCGGGAGGAGGGACCGGGGAGCTGTTTTTT. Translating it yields CASSAPGLAGGGTGELFF.

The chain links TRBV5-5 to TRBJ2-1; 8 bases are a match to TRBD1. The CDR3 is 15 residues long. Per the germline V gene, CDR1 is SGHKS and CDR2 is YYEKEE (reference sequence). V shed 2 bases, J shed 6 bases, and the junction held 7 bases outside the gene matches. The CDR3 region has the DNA TGTGCCAGCAGCTTTCTGGACAGGGCGGCCAATGAGCAGTTCTTC. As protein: CASSFLDRAANEQFF.

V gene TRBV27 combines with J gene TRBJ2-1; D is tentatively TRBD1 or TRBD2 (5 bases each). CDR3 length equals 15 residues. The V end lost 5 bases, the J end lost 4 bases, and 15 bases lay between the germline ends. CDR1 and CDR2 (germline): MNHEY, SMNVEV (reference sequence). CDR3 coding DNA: TGTGCCAGCAGTGAGGGACCGAGCGCTTACAATGAGCAGTTCTTC. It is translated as CASSEGPSAYNEQFF.